The source of this T cell receptor beta chain is a study of blood T cell repertoires in COVID-19. Background on the study: Acute-phase and convalescent COVID-19 samples originated in the United States, Italy and Spain. T cells, B-cell-depleted T cells, or PBMCs supplied cDNA or gDNA.

In the original analysis: By means of reference gene primer amplification, nucleated cell counts were estimated. Clones were sequenced by immunoSEQ multiplex PCR, and TCRdb holds only the in-frame ones, with some missing. V and J calls and clone size come straight from that table; D and trimming were deduced from the DNA. Of approximately 250,000 clones listed, about 83% are singletons. The TCR comes from a woman between 40 and 55 years old who had recovered from COVID-19. The sample consisted of peripheral blood.

In DNA form, the CDR3 reads TGTGCCAGCAGCCAAGTCCCGGGACAGGGATTCGGTGGCTACACCTTC. It codes for CASSQVPGQGFGGYTF. This chain links TRBV4-2 with TRBJ1-2; TRBD1 matches at 9 bases. Per germline, CDR1 LGHNA and CDR2 YNFKEQ. V was clipped by 1 base and J by 7 bases; unmatched bases: 10. The length of the CDR3 is 16 residues.